These 15 T cell receptor beta chains share one sample of origin, sequenced in a study of shared clonotypes between healthy human individuals (dated by TCRdb to about 2020). The library was produced with the immunoSEQ multiplex PCR assay. The clones in this table, taken by TCRdb from immuneACCESS, are in-frame only. Not every clone is retained; where verified, under half of the shortfall comes from an unresolved V gene, and the cause of the rest is unknown. In all, the sample holds roughly 2.6 million clones, and more than 90% of those were seen once. Of the sample, about 0.13% falls within the top ten clones. The sequencing sample was made of naive CD4+ T cells sorted from blood. This specimen's cell subset or site label, interpreted: CD45RA+ positively selected. The receptors shown here come from a man aged 18 to 30 in good health.

This clone has only a few counts. The chain recombines TRBV19 with TRBJ1-5, with D uncertain. CDR1 and CDR2 from the germline V gene are LNHDA and SQIVND (reference sequence). Trimming cost V 5 bases and J 13 bases, with 18 bases left between them. This CDR3 contains 13 residues. For the CDR3, the DNA is TGTGCCAGTAGTGACCACCAAGCGGGTGCTCAGCATTTT. This encodes CASSDHQAGAQHF.

The V gene is TRBV7-9, the J gene TRBJ2-1, with D possibly TRBD1 on 5 matching bases. Germline V gene lookup returns CDR1 SEHNR and CDR2 FQNEAQ (reference sequence). With 0 bases removed from V and 8 bases from J, the gap between germline ends came to 8 bases. This CDR3 contains 13 residues. In nucleotides, the CDR3 is TGTGCCAGCAGCTTAGCGGTAGGGGATGAGCAGTTCTTC. The encoded protein is CASSLAVGDEQFF.

The genes are TRBV12-5 and TRBJ2-7; TRBD2 matches at 11 bases. This CDR3 is 16 amino acids long. Trimming removed 1 base from V and 5 bases from J; junction bases left unmatched: 7. Germline V gene data show CDR1 as LGHNT and CDR2 as FRNRAP. The CDR3 loop reads CASGLADSGRVHEQYF. CDR3 bases: TGTGCTAGTGGTTTGGCCGATAGCGGGAGGGTCCACGAGCAGTACTTC.

On this clone: The same CDR3 arises from other DNA sequences in this sample as well. CDR3 DNA: TGTGCCAGCAGTTACTCCGGGACTAGCGGCTACGAGCAGTACTTC. It yields the protein CASSYSGTSGYEQYF. The chain couples TRBV6-5 to TRBJ2-7, with 11 bases aligning to TRBD2. The germline V gene has CDR1 MNHEY and CDR2 SVGAGI. The V and J ends lost 0 bases and 3 bases, in that order; junction bases with no gene match: 1. The CDR3 is 15 residues long.

The chain employs TRBV7-2 and TRBJ2-1; D may be TRBD1 or TRBD2 (5 bases each). The CDR3 is made up of 17 amino acids. The germline CDR1 and CDR2 sequences are SGHTA and FQGNSA. Trimming removed 2 bases from V and 7 bases from J, with 21 bases in between. The CDR3 spells CASSLKGTPLSTNEQFF. CDR3 nucleotides: TGTGCCAGCAGCTTAAAGGGGACCCCCCTAAGTACGAATGAGCAGTTCTTC. Drawing the rest from reference TRBV7-2 and TRBJ2-1, the complete variable domain is GAGVSQSPSNKVTEKGKDVELRCDPISGHTALYWYRQSLGQGLEFLIYFQGNSAPDKSGLPSDRFSAERTGGSVSTLTIQRTQQEDSAVYLCASSLKGTPLSTNEQFFGPGTRLTVL.

The chain recombines TRBV28 with TRBJ2-5; the match to TRBD2 covers 11 bases. The CDR3 loop spans 15 amino acids. V lost 5 bases and J lost 5; bases outside the gene matches: 7. Germline values: CDR1 MDHEN, CDR2 SYDVKM. This CDR3 reads CASSPQLAGVETQYF. The CDR3 DNA is TGTGCCAGCAGTCCCCAACTAGCGGGGGTGGAGACCCAGTACTTC. The full variable domain, its missing parts supplied by reference TRBV28 and TRBJ2-5, is DVKVTQSSRYLVKRTGEKVFLECVQDMDHENMFWYRQDPGLGLRLIYFSYDVKMKEKGDIPEGYSVSREKKERFSLILESASTNQTSMYLCASSPQLAGVETQYFGPGTRLLVL.

J is TRBJ2-5 and V is TRBV11-2; weak D call: TRBD1 (6 bases). The CDR3 has 13 amino acids. Trimming left V 5 bases short and J 2 bases short, with 9 bases between. Germline-derived CDR1 and CDR2 are SGHAT and FQNNGV. The CDR3: CASSQQGQETQYF. CDR3 nucleotide sequence: TGTGCCAGCAGCCAACAGGGTCAAGAGACCCAGTACTTC. Complete variable domain (other parts from reference TRBV11-2 and TRBJ2-5): EAGVAQSPRYKIIEKRQSVAFWCNPISGHATLYWYQQILGQGPKLLIQFQNNGVVDDSQLPKDRFSAERLKGVDSTLKIQPAKLEDSAVYLCASSQQGQETQYFGPGTRLLVL.

The rearrangement links TRBV7-6 to TRBJ1-2; D not resolved. V was trimmed by 3 bases and J by 2 bases, leaving 7 bases between them. There are 13 residues in the CDR3. Looked up from germline, CDR1 is SGHVS and CDR2 is FNYEAQ. The CDR3 region is CASSFEGNYGYTF. The CDR3, as DNA: TGTGCCAGCAGCTTTGAAGGCAACTATGGCTACACCTTC.

V is TRBV19 and J is TRBJ2-1; no clear D gene. The germline gives CDR1 LNHDA, CDR2 SQIVND (reference sequence). V lost 7 bases and J 3 bases, leaving 10 bases between the germline ends. The CDR3 length is 13 residues. Written as DNA, the CDR3 is TGTGCCAGTACCGCGACTCGCTACAATGAGCAGTTCTTC. It specifies CASTATRYNEQFF.

The V gene is TRBV2, the J gene TRBJ1-1, with D possibly matching TRBD1 (5 bases). V dropped 3 bases and J dropped 8 bases, with 10 bases sitting between them. In germline, CDR1 is SNHLY, CDR2 FYNNEI. The CDR3 has 12 amino acids. CDR3 sequence (DNA): TGTGCCAGCAGTGAGGGGGGAATAGAAGCTTTCTTT. Its translation is CASSEGGIEAFF.

The chain links TRBV7-9 to TRBJ2-3; 7 bases map to TRBD2. The CDR3 contains 15 residues. The V segment lost 3 bases and the J segment 0 bases; nucleotides outside the gene matches: 3. CDR1 is SEHNR and CDR2 is FQNEAQ in the germline V gene (reference sequence). The CDR3 loop is CASSLLAESTDTQYF. CDR3 in DNA: TGTGCCAGCAGCTTGCTAGCGGAGAGCACAGATACGCAGTATTTT.

This clone occurred a few times. J is TRBJ2-2 and V is TRBV5-4; 13 bases are a match to TRBD2. CDR1 and CDR2 (germline): SGHNT, YYREEE (reference sequence). This CDR3 region has 18 residues. After removal of 3 bases from V and 4 bases from J, the junction contained 9 bases not matched to a gene. CDR3 region: CASSWKTSGGRGTGELFF. The CDR3 bases are TGTGCCAGCAGCTGGAAGACTAGCGGGGGGCGAGGCACCGGGGAGCTGTTTTTT.

V is TRBV6-6 and J is TRBJ2-7; D gene unclear. Trimming left V 2 bases short and J 5 bases short, with 7 bases between. Per the germline V gene, CDR1 is MNHNY and CDR2 is SVGAGI (reference sequence). This CDR3 spans 12 amino acids. The CDR3 region has the DNA TGTGCCAGCAGTTACCCCGCCCACGAGCAGTACTTC. Translated: CASSYPAHEQYF.

The V and J genes are TRBV6-6 and TRBJ2-7, with 7 bases matching TRBD1. Looked up from germline, CDR1 is MNHNY and CDR2 is SVGAGI (reference sequence). This CDR3 is 13 amino acids long. J gave up 7 bases and V 5 bases, and 8 bases lay outside the gene matches. DNA for the CDR3: TGTGCCAGCAGTCTCACAGGGGAGCGGGAGCAGTACTTC. As protein: CASSLTGEREQYF.

The V gene is TRBV10-3, the J gene TRBJ1-4, with D unclear. With 4 bases removed from V and 1 base from J, the gap between germline ends came to 4 bases. Germline-derived CDR1 and CDR2 are ENHRY and SYGVKD. This CDR3 contains 13 residues. The CDR3 spells CAISVGTNEKLFF. The CDR3 DNA sequence: TGTGCCATCAGTGTTGGAACTAATGAAAAACTGTTTTTT.